Each of the 20 T cell receptor beta chains below was sequenced from the same sample in a study of shared clonotypes between healthy human individuals. Produced via immunoSEQ multiplex PCR; TCRdb's table is partial and in-frame only. The repertoire holds around 1.9 million clones, with around 95% as singletons. Naive CD8 isolation took CD45RO-negative cells positively selected for CCR7 and excluded terminally differentiated effector memory CD45RA+ cells. The sequenced material came from naive CD8+ T cells from PBMCs. These receptors all come from a man younger than 30 in good health. Some clones in this sample may be carry-over from other donors' samples.

To note about this clone: This specimen includes other DNA sequences encoding the same CDR3. The chain links TRBV6-1 to TRBJ2-7; 9 bases are a match to TRBD1. CDR3 length: 14 residues. V gave up 1 base and J gave up 4 bases; unmatched junction bases: 2. Germline V gene data show CDR1 as MNHNS and CDR2 as SASEGT. DNA for the CDR3: TGTGCCAGCAGTGAAGTTGGGACAGGGTACGAGCAGTACTTC. Protein product: CASSEVGTGYEQYF.

The V and J genes are TRBV7-8 and TRBJ1-2; D gene uncertain. CDR1 is SGHVS and CDR2 is FQNEAQ in the germline V gene. V was shortened by 7 bases and J by 0 bases, with 15 bases between the two germline ends. The CDR3 runs 15 residues. The CDR3 here is CASTLTTGTNYGYTF. CDR3 nucleotides: TGTGCCAGCACCCTGACAACTGGTACTAACTATGGCTACACCTTC.

This chain uses TRBV30 with TRBJ1-1; 8 nucleotides align to TRBD1. V dropped 0 bases and J dropped 7; count of bases not matched to a gene: 16. CDR3 size: 17 residues. CDR1 is GTSNPN, CDR2 SVGIG, per germline (reference sequence). In nucleotides, the CDR3 is TGTGCCTGGAGTGTAAGGACAGGGACGGCCCGAGGAGGTGAAGCTTTCTTT. This translates into CAWSVRTGTARGGEAFF.

Concerning this clone itself: This specimen includes other DNA sequences encoding the same CDR3. The gene calls are TRBV27 and TRBJ2-1, with 7 nucleotides matching TRBD2. This CDR3 has 16 amino acids. The ends lost 0 bases at V and 0 bases at J; junction bases unmatched: 2. CDR1 is MNHEY and CDR2 is SMNVEV in the germline V gene (reference sequence). The CDR3 DNA sequence: TGTGCCAGCAGTTTATCGCGCGGGGGCTCCTACAATGAGCAGTTCTTC. Amino acid sequence: CASSLSRGGSYNEQFF.

The chain has TRBV7-2 and TRBJ2-3; D perhaps matches TRBD2 (6 bases). Trimming cost V 1 base and J 5 bases, with 16 bases left between them. Germline CDR1 and CDR2: SGHTA and FQGNSA. The CDR3 extends over 16 amino acids. The CDR3 region is CASSLGGVSAGDTQYF. The CDR3 bases are TGTGCCAGCAGCTTAGGGGGGGTTAGCGCCGGAGATACGCAGTATTTT.

This chain joins TRBV1 and TRBJ2-7; the table gives TRBD2 as D, unverified against the DNA. TRBV1 is designated a pseudogene. CDR3 length equals 16 residues. The CDR3 here is CTSSIRTSVPSYEQYF. The CDR3 region has the DNA TGCACCAGCAGCATCCGTACTAGCGTACCGTCCTACGAGCAGTACTTC.

The J gene is TRBJ2-7, the V gene TRBV4-1, with TRBD2 matching over 7 bases. This CDR3 comprises 16 residues. J gave up 4 bases and V 2 bases, and 11 bases lay outside the gene matches. CDR1 and CDR2 from the germline V gene are MGHRA and YSYEKL. DNA of the CDR3: TGCGCCAGCAGCCAAACTCGGGGGGACCTCGCATACGAGCAGTACTTC. This gives the protein CASSQTRGDLAYEQYF.

The rearrangement joins TRBV27 to TRBJ1-2; the D gene is possibly TRBD1 (6 bases). The ends were cut back, 7 bases at V and 1 base at J, with 19 bases in the middle. This CDR3 spans 16 amino acids. Germline-derived CDR1 and CDR2 are MNHEY and SMNVEV (reference sequence). The CDR3 sequence is CASTARGLEGNYGYTF. The DNA of the CDR3 is TGTGCCAGCACTGCTAGGGGGTTGGAAGGTAACTATGGCTACACCTTC.

The J gene is TRBJ2-1, the V gene TRBV4-1, with 10 bases fitting TRBD2. Trimming took 1 base from V and 4 from J; bases not matched to a gene: 4. Germline CDR1 is MGHRA and CDR2 is YSYEKL. This CDR3 is built from 16 residues. CDR3 bases: TGCGCCAGCAGCCAAGTTAAGCGGGAGGGTTACAATGAGCAGTTCTTC. Translating gives CASSQVKREGYNEQFF.

The J gene is TRBJ1-2, the V gene TRBV7-9; no clear D gene. The CDR3 consists of 14 residues. V was pared by 7 bases and J by 4 bases, with 16 bases between. Germline CDR1 reads SEHNR; CDR2 reads FQNEAQ (reference sequence). Here the CDR3 reads CASIGERRSYGYTF. CDR3 in DNA: TGTGCCAGCATCGGGGAGCGTCGATCCTATGGCTACACCTTC.

The gene calls are TRBV30 and TRBJ2-3, with D hard to call. V lost 4 bases and J 4 bases, leaving 6 bases between the germline ends. This CDR3 has 11 amino acids. Germline CDR1 reads GTSNPN; CDR2 reads SVGIG (reference sequence). The CDR3 spells CAWIRSDTQYF. Here the CDR3 DNA reads TGTGCCTGGATCCGGTCAGATACGCAGTATTTT.

The chain uses TRBV15 and TRBJ2-7, with D possibly matching TRBD2 (5 bases). The CDR3 runs to 14 residues. The V end was cut by 1 base, the J end by 2 bases, with 9 bases between. In germline, CDR1 is LNHNV, CDR2 YYDKDF (reference sequence). The CDR3 is CATSRGEGPYEQYF. Here the CDR3 DNA reads TGTGCCACCAGCAGAGGCGAGGGTCCCTACGAGCAGTACTTC.

V gene TRBV28 combines with J gene TRBJ1-1, with D tentatively TRBD1 (6 bases). V was pared by 4 bases and J by 4 bases, with 16 bases between. This CDR3 contains 15 residues. Germline CDR1 reads MDHEN; CDR2 reads SYDVKM. This CDR3 is CASSSPIRGVTEAFF. The CDR3 DNA reads as TGTGCCAGCAGTTCCCCAATCAGGGGTGTCACTGAAGCTTTCTTT. Using reference TRBV28 and TRBJ1-1 for the parts outside the CDR3, the full variable domain is DVKVTQSSRYLVKRTGEKVFLECVQDMDHENMFWYRQDPGLGLRLIYFSYDVKMKEKGDIPEGYSVSREKKERFSLILESASTNQTSMYLCASSSPIRGVTEAFFGQGTRLTVV.

The CDR3 loop is CASSLTHRPGSEAFF. The CDR3 DNA reads as TGTGCCAGCAGCTTAACCCATAGACCAGGGTCGGAAGCTTTCTTT. The chain uses TRBV7-3 and TRBJ1-1; possible D gene TRBD1, 5 bases. V dropped 0 bases and J dropped 8 bases, with 16 bases sitting between them. Germline CDR1 reads SGHTA; CDR2 reads FQGTGA. This CDR3 region has 15 residues.

The V call is TRBV7-6, the J call TRBJ2-1, with D possibly being TRBD2 (7 bases). The V and J ends lost 5 bases and 2 bases respectively, with 19 bases between them. The CDR3 runs 17 residues. Germline V CDR1 and CDR2: SGHVS, FNYEAQ. Here the CDR3 DNA reads TGTGCCAGCAGCCAGGGGATGGGCGGGAGAGCCTACAATGAGCAGTTCTTC. Translating it yields CASSQGMGGRAYNEQFF. Variable domain in full (rest from reference TRBV7-6 and TRBJ2-1): GAGVSQSPRYKVTKRGQDVALRCDPISGHVSLYWYRQALGQGPEFLTYFNYEAQQDKSGLPNDRFSAERPEGSISTLTIQRTEQRDSAMYRCASSQGMGGRAYNEQFFGPGTRLTVL.

The chain joins TRBV11-2 to TRBJ2-7; the D is unclear. Looked up from germline, CDR1 is SGHAT and CDR2 is FQNNGV. The V gene lost 1 base and the J gene lost 0 bases, with 13 bases spanning the gap. The CDR3 runs to 16 residues. In DNA form, the CDR3 reads TGTGCCAGCAGCTTAGTGCTAGGCGGCCCCTCCTACGAGCAGTACTTC. It encodes CASSLVLGGPSYEQYF.

This sequence joins TRBV2 and TRBJ2-1; D ambiguous. V was pared by 9 bases and J by 3 bases, with 12 bases between. The germline CDR1 and CDR2 sequences are SNHLY and FYNNEI. The CDR3 sequence is 13 residues long. The CDR3 here is CARRALGYNEQFF. The CDR3 coding sequence is TGTGCCAGGAGAGCTTTAGGCTACAATGAGCAGTTCTTC.

This chain joins TRBV5-6 and TRBJ2-5, with a weak D call TRBD2 (6 bases). This CDR3 contains 13 residues. The V end lost 3 bases, the J end lost 11 bases, and 17 bases lay between the germline ends. Germline CDR1 reads SGHDT; CDR2 reads YYEEEE. CDR3 amino acids: CASSWPRSGEQYF. The CDR3 DNA sequence: TGTGCCAGCAGCTGGCCACGGTCGGGGGAGCAGTACTTC.

The gene calls are TRBV27 and TRBJ2-1, with D unresolved. Germline CDR1 is MNHEY and CDR2 is SMNVEV (reference sequence). V was trimmed by 3 bases and J by 4 bases, leaving 13 bases between them. The CDR3 is made up of 15 amino acids. CDR3 nucleotide sequence: TGTGCCAGCAGTTTCATTCCCATACCATACAATGAGCAGTTCTTC. It yields the protein CASSFIPIPYNEQFF.

The genes are TRBV6-1 and TRBJ2-2; D remains unclear. The CDR3 length is 12 residues. Germline CDR1 and CDR2: MNHNS and SASEGT. Trimming removed 4 bases from V and 7 bases from J, with 7 bases in between. Here the CDR3 DNA reads TGTGCCAGCAGTGGATGGAACGGGGAGCTGTTTTTT. As protein: CASSGWNGELFF.